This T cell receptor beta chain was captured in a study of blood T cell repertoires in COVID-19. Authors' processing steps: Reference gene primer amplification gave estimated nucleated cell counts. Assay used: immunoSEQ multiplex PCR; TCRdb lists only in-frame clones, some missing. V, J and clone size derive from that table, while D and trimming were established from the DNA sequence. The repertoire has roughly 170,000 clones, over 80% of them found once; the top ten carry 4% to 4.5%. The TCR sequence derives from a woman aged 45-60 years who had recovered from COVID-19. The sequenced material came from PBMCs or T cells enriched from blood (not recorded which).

The CDR3 nucleotides are TGTGCCAGCAGCGCTAGAGCGGGGGTAGTGGAGACCCAGTACTTC. Translated: CASSARAGVVETQYF. The genes are TRBV9 and TRBJ2-5, with 8 bases fitting TRBD2. The CDR3 consists of 15 residues. The V segment lost 3 bases and the J segment 5 bases; nucleotides outside the gene matches: 9. Germline V gene lookup returns CDR1 SGDLS and CDR2 YYNGEE.